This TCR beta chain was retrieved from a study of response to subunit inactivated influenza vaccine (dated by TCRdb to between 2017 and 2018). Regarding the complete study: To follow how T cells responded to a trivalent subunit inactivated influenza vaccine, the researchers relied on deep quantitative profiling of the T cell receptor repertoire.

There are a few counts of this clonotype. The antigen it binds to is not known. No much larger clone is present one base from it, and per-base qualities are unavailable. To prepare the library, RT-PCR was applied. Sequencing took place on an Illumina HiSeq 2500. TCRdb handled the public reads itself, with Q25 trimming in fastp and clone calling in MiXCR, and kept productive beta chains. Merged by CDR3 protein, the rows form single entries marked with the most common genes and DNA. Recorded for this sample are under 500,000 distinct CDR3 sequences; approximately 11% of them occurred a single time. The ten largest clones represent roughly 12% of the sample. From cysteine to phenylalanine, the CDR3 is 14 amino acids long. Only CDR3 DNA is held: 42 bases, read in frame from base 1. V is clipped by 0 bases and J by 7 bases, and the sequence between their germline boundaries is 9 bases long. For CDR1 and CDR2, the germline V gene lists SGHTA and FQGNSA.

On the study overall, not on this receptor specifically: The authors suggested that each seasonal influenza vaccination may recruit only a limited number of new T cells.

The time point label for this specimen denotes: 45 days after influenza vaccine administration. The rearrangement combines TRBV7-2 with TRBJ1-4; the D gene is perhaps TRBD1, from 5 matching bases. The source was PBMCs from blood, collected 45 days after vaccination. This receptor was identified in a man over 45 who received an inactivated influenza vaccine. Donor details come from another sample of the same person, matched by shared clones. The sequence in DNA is TGTGCCAGCAGCTTAGCTGGGGGTGTTGAAAAACTGTTTTTT. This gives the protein CASSLAGGVEKLFF. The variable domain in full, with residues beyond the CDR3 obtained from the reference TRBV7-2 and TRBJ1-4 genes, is GAGVSQSPSNKVTEKGKDVELRCDPISGHTALYWYRQSLGQGLEFLIYFQGNSAPDKSGLPSDRFSAERTGGSVSTLTIQRTQQEDSAVYLCASSLAGGVEKLFFGSGTQLSVL.